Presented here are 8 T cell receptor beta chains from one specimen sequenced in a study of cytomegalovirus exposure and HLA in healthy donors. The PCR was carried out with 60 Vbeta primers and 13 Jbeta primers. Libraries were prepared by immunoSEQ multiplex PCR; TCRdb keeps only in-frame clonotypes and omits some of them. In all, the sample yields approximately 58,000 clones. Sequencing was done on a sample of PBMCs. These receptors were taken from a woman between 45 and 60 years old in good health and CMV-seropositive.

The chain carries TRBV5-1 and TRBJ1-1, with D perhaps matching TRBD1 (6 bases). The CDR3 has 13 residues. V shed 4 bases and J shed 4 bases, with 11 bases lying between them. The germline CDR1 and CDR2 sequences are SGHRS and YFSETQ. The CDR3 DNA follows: TGCGCCAGCAGCATAGAGGACAGCACTGAAGCTTTCTTT. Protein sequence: CASSIEDSTEAFF.

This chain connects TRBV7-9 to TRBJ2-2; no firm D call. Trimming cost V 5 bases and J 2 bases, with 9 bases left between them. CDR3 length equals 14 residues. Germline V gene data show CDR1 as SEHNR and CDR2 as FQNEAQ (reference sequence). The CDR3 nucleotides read TGTGCCAGCAGCCCCCGCTATAACACCGGGGAGCTGTTTTTT. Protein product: CASSPRYNTGELFF.

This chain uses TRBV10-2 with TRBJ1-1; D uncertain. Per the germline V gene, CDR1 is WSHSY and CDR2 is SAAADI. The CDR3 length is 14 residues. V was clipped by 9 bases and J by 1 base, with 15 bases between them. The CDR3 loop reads CASALLAGNTEAFF. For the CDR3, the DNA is TGCGCCAGTGCCCTCCTGGCAGGGAACACTGAAGCTTTCTTT.

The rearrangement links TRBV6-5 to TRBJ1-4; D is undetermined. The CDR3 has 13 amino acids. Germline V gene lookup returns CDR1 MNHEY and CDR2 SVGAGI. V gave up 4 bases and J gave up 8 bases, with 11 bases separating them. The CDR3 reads CASSSLAGEKLFF. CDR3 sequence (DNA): TGTGCCAGCAGTTCCCTAGCGGGGGAAAAACTGTTTTTT.

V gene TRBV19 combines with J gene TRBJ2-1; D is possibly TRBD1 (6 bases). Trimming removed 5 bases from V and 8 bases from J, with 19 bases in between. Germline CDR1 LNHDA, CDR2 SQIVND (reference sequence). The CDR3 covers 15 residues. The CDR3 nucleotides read TGTGCCAGTAGTGGACGGGACAATGGATTGGATGAGCAGTTCTTC. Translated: CASSGRDNGLDEQFF.

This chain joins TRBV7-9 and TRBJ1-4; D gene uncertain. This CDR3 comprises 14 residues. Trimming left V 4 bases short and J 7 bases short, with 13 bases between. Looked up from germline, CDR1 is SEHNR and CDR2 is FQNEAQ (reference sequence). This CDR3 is CASSSGFDGEKLFF. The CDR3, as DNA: TGTGCCAGCAGCTCCGGTTTTGATGGTGAAAAACTGTTTTTT.

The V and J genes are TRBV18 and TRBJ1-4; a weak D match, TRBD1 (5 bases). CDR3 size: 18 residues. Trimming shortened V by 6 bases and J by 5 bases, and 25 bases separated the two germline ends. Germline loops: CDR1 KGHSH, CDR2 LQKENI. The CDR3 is CASSLGHLGVSSNEKLFF. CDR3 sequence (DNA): TGTGCCAGCTCCCTCGGCCATTTAGGGGTTTCATCGAATGAAAAACTGTTTTTT.

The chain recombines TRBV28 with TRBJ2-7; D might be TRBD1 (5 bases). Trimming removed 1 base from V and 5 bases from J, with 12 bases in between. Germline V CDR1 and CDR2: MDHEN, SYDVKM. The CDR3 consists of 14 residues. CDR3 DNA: TGTGCCAGCAGTTTATTAGGCAGGGCGAACGAGCAGTACTTC. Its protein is CASSLLGRANEQYF. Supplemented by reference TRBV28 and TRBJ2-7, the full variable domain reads DVKVTQSSRYLVKRTGEKVFLECVQDMDHENMFWYRQDPGLGLRLIYFSYDVKMKEKGDIPEGYSVSREKKERFSLILESASTNQTSMYLCASSLLGRANEQYFGPGTRLTVT.